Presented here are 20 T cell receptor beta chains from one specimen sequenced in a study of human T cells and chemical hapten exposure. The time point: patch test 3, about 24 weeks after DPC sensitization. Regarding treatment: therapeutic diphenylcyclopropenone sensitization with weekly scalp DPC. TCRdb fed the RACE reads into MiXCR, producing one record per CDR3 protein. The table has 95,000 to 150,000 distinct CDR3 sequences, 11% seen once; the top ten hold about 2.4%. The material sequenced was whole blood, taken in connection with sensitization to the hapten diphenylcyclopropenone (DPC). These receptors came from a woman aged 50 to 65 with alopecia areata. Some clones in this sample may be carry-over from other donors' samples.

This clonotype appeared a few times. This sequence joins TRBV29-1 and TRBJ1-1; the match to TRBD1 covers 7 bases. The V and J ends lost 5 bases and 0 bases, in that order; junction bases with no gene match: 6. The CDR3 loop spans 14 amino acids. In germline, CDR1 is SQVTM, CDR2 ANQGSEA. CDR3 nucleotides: TGCAGCGTTAGAATGACAGGGCTGAACACTGAAGCTTTCTTT. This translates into CSVRMTGLNTEAFF.

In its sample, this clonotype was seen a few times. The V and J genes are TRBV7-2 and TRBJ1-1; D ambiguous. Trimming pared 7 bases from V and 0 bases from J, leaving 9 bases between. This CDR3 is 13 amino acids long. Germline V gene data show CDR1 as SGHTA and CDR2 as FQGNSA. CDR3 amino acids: CASTVRLNTEAFF. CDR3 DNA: TGTGCCAGCACGGTACGCTTGAACACTGAAGCTTTCTTT. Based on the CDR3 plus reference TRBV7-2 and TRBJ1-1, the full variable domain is GAGVSQSPSNKVTEKGKDVELRCDPISGHTALYWYRQSLGQGLEFLIYFQGNSAPDKSGLPSDRFSAERTGGSVSTLTIQRTQQEDSAVYLCASTVRLNTEAFFGQGTRLTVV.

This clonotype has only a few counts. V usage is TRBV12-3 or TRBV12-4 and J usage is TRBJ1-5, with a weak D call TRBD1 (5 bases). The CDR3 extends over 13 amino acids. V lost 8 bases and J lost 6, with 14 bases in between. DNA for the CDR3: TGTGCCAGCCAAAGGGTGAGGGGTCAGCCCCAGCATTTT. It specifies CASQRVRGQPQHF.

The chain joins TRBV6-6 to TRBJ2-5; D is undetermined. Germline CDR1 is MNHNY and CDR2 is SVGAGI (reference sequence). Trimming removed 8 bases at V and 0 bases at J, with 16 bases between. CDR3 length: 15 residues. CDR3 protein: CASLRLAENQETQYF. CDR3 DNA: TGTGCCAGCTTAAGGCTGGCGGAGAACCAAGAGACCCAGTACTTC.

CDR3 sequence reads: CASSFLAGGLETQYF. CDR3 coding DNA: TGTGCCAGCAGCTTCTTAGCGGGAGGCCTGGAGACCCAGTACTTC. This chain connects TRBV11-2 to TRBJ2-5, with 10 bases matching TRBD2. This CDR3 is built from 15 residues. Per the germline V gene, CDR1 is SGHAT and CDR2 is FQNNGV. Germline trimming cut 3 bases from V and 5 bases from J; bases unmatched to any gene: 6.

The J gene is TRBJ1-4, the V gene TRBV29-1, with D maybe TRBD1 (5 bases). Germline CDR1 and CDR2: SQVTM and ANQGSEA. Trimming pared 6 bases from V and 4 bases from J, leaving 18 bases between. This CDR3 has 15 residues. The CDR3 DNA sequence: TGCAGCGTACGAGGGACGGTTGGACGTAATGAAAAACTGTTTTTT. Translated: CSVRGTVGRNEKLFF.

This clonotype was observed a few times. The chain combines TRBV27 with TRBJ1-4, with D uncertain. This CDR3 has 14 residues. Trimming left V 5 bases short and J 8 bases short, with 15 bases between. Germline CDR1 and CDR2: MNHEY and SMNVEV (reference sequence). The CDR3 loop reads CASSAQPLLEKLFF. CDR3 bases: TGTGCCAGCAGTGCCCAGCCTTTGCTAGAAAAACTGTTTTTT.

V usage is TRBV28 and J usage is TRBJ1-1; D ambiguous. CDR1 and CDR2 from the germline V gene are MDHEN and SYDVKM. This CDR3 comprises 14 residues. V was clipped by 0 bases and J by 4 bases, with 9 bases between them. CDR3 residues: CASSLWRSGTEAFF. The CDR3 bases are TGTGCCAGCAGTTTATGGAGGTCAGGCACTGAAGCTTTCTTT.

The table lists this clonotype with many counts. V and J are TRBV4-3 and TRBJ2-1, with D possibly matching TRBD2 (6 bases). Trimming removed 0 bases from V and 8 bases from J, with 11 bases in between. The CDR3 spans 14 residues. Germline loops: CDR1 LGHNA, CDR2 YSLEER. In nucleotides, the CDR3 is TGCGCCAGCAGCCAAGACTCGGTAGCGGATGAGCAGTTCTTC. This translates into CASSQDSVADEQFF.

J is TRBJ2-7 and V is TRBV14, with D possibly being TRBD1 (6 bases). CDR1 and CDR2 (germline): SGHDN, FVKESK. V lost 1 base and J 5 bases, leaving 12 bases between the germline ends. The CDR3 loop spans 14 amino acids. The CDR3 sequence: CASSQGAGANEQYF. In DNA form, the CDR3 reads TGTGCCAGCAGCCAAGGGGCAGGGGCCAACGAGCAGTACTTC.

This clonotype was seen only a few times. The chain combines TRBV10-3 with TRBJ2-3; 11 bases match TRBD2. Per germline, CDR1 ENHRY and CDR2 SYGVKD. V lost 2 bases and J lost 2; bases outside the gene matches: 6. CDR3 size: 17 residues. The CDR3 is CAISEQLAGAYTDTQYF. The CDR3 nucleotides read TGTGCCATCAGTGAGCAACTAGCGGGGGCCTACACAGATACGCAGTATTTT.

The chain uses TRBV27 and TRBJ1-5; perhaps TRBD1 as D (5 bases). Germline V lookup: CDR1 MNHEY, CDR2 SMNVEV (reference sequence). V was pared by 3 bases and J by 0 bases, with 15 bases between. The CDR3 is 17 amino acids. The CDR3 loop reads CASSLYSGTDSNQPQHF. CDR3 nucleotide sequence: TGTGCCAGCAGTTTGTATTCCGGGACGGATAGCAATCAGCCCCAGCATTTT.

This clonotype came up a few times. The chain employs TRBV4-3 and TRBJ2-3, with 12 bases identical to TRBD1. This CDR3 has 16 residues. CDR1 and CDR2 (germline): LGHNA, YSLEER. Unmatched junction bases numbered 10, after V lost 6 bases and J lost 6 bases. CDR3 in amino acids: CASSSTGTGGGDTQYF. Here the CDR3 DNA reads TGCGCCAGCAGTTCCACCGGGACAGGGGGCGGTGATACGCAGTATTTT.

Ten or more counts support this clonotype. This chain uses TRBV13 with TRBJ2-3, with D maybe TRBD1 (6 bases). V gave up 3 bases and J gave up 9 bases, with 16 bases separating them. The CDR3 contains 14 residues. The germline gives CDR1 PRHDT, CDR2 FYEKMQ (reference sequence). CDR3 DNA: TGTGCCAGCAGCTTGGGGGCCGGAACCGGCACGCAGTATTTT. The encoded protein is CASSLGAGTGTQYF.

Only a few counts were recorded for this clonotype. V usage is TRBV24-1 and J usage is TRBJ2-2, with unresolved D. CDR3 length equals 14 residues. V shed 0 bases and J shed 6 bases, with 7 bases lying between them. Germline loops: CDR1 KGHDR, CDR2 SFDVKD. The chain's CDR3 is CATSDLLGAGELFF. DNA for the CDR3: TGTGCCACCAGTGATTTGCTGGGCGCCGGGGAGCTGTTTTTT.

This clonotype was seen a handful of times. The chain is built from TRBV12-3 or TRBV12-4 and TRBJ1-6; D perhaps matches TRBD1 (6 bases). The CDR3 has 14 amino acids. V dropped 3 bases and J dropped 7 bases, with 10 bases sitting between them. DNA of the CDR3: TGTGCCAGCAGTTTGGGGGCCCGAAATTCACCCCTCCACTTT. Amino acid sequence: CASSLGARNSPLHF.

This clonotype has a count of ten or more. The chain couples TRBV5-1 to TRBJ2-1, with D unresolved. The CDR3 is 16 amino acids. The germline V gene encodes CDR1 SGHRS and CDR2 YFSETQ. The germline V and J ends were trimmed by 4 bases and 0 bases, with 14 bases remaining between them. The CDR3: CASSPDGQSSYNEQFF. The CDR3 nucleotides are TGCGCCAGCAGCCCTGACGGCCAAAGCTCCTACAATGAGCAGTTCTTC.

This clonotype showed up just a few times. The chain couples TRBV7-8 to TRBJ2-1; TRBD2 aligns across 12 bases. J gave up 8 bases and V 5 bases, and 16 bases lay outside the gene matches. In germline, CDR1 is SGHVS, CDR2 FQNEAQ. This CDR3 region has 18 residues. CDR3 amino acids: CASSPPYRLAGVRDEQFF. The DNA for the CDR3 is TGTGCCAGCAGCCCACCCTATCGACTAGCGGGAGTCAGGGATGAGCAGTTCTTC.

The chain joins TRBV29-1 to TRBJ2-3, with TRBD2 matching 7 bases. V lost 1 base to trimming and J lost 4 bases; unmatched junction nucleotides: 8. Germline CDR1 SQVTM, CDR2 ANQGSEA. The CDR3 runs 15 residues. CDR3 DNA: TGCAGCGTTGAAGGTATACGAGCGGGACCAGATACGCAGTATTTT. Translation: CSVEGIRAGPDTQYF.

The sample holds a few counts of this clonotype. The CDR3 here is CASSPEEGRNQPQHF. In nucleotides, the CDR3 is TGTGCCAGCAGCCCTGAAGAGGGGCGGAATCAGCCCCAGCATTTT. The rearrangement joins TRBV27 to TRBJ1-5; TRBD1 might be the D (5 bases). Germline CDR1 reads MNHEY; CDR2 reads SMNVEV (reference sequence). The ends were cut back, 6 bases at V and 4 bases at J, with 16 bases in the middle. CDR3 length equals 15 residues.